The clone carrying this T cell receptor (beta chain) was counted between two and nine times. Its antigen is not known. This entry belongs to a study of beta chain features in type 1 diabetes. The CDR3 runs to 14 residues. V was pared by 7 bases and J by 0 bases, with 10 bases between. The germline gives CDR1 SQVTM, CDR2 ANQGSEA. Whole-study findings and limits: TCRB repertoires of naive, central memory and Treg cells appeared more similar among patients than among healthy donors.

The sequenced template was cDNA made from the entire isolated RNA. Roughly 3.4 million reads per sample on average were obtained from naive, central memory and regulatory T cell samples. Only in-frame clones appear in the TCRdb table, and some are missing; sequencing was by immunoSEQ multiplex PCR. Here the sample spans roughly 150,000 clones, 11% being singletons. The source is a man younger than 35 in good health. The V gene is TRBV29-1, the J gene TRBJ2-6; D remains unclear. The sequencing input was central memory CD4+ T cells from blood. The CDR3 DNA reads TGCAGCGGCGACCAGAGCTCTGGGGCCAACGTCCTGACTTTC. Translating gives CSGDQSSGANVLTF.